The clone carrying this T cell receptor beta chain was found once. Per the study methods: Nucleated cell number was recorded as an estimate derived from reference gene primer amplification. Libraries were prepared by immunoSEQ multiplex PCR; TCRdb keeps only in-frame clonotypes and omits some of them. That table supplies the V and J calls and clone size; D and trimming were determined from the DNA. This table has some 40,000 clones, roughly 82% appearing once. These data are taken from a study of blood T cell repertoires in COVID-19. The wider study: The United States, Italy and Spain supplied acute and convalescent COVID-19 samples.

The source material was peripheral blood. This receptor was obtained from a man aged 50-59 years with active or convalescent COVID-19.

The CDR3 coding sequence is TGTGCCAGCAGCCCAGTGTCGCAGGGCCGTGTGTTTTTT. This encodes CASSPVSQGRVFF. This sequence joins TRBV7-9 and TRBJ1-4, with TRBD1 as a possible D gene (5 bases). From germline, CDR1 is SEHNR and CDR2 FQNEAQ (reference sequence). The V end was cut by 5 bases, the J end by 15 bases, with 19 bases between. CDR3 size: 13 residues.